This entry lists 4 T cell receptor beta chains sequenced from one sample in a study of blood T cell repertoires in COVID-19. Only in-frame clones appear in the TCRdb table, and some are missing; sequencing was by immunoSEQ multiplex PCR. The profile shows 20,000 to 25,000 clones, around 92% of them singletons. The specimen sequenced was peripheral blood. The receptors come from a woman aged 70-85 years with active COVID-19.

The CDR3 reads CASSAETGGLLEKLFF. As DNA, the CDR3 is TGTGCCAGCAGTGCGGAGACAGGGGGATTGTTGGAAAAACTGTTTTTT. The chain couples TRBV2 to TRBJ1-4; TRBD1 matches 9 bases. This CDR3 is built from 16 residues. V lost 4 bases, J lost 8 bases, and 11 bases stayed unmatched. The germline V gene has CDR1 SNHLY and CDR2 FYNNEI.

This sequence joins TRBV5-8 and TRBJ2-7; no firm D call. Germline loops: CDR1 SGHTS, CDR2 YDEGEE. The CDR3 sequence is 14 residues long. Trimming stripped 1 base from V and 5 bases from J, with 13 bases between. Here the CDR3 DNA reads TGTGCCAGCAGCTTGTATGCAGGAAGGCACGAGCAGTACTTC. It is translated as CASSLYAGRHEQYF.

V gene TRBV4-2 combines with J gene TRBJ2-5; the D gene is possibly TRBD2 (5 bases). The germline CDR1 and CDR2 sequences are LGHNA and YNFKEQ. The length of the CDR3 is 15 residues. The ends were cut back, 0 bases at V and 2 bases at J, with 10 bases in the middle. Written as DNA, the CDR3 is TGTGCCAGCAGCCAAGATCTCGGGAAGCAAGAGACCCAGTACTTC. Its translation is CASSQDLGKQETQYF.

The rearrangement joins TRBV27 to TRBJ2-1, with 11 bases aligning to TRBD2. The junction had 10 bases not matched to a gene; V was cut back by 7 bases and J by 14 bases. Germline V gene lookup returns CDR1 MNHEY and CDR2 SMNVEV (reference sequence). This CDR3 spans 13 amino acids. CDR3 sequence: CASKPTSGIGKFF. The CDR3 bases are TGTGCCAGCAAACCGACTAGCGGGATAGGGAAGTTCTTC.